This T cell receptor (beta chain) was recovered during a study of cytomegalovirus exposure and HLA in healthy donors (dated by TCRdb to about 2017). In terms of the full investigation: In an earlier analysis of approximately 500 of the donors, 276 Gb of sequence data and approximately 120 million unique TCR beta sequences from 180 million or so T cells were reported. To predict cytomegalovirus infection status, the study combined high-throughput TCR immunosequencing, statistical association of individual TCRs with disease status, and machine learning. Donor age, sex, ethnicity and CMV serostatus were collected together with the repertoire data. An earlier analysis of a few hundred of the donors applied high-throughput TCR beta sequencing to assess whether each TCR beta V gene segment acted as functional or pseudogenic. The study aimed to test whether cataloging public T cell receptors could reveal signatures of past pathogen exposure. In a later genetic analysis, genome-wide SNP genotypes for about 65% of the roughly 700 donors were used, and that subset was treated as a discovery cohort. In addition to the first cohort of several hundred subjects, a separate validation cohort of 120 different subjects was used. Typing coverage differed by locus: A, B, C, DRB1 and DQB1 were typed in about 629-630 donors, DQA1 in 500 to 550, DPA1 in some 600, and DPB1 in roughly 450. An early release that covered fewer than 750 HLA-typed donors contained about 300 gigabases of sequencing data and 80 million or so unique TCR sequences. Roughly 5 DR-DQ haplotypes were treated as single units for association and clustering because of strong linkage in the cohort. A later analysis re-examined previously published TCR beta repertoires from just over 650 donors and added high-resolution HLA genotyping to investigate patterns of TCR occurrence. All discovery cohort repertoires had been generated on a single sequencing platform. The later analysis used no new phenotypic data to find candidate immune exposures, relying instead on TCR beta sequences and their occurrence across donors. The genetic ancestry cluster associated with self-reported Caucasian donors included around four fifths of the approximately 430 genotyped donors. Across some 400 genotyped donors of the cohort, an average of approximately 220,000 unique TCR beta nucleotide sequences per donor were sequenced, and roughly 17% of those sequences were non-productive. The study profiled the T cell repertoires of 500 to 800 subjects by immunosequencing and related them to cytomegalovirus serostatus. Both class I and class II loci were covered by HLA typing, at four-digit resolution. The research as a whole found: A later genetic analysis reported fewer N-insertions in productive TCRs among donors in an Asian-associated ancestry cluster than the roughly 640-donor mean. Most CMV-associated TCR beta chains appeared to be HLA-restricted in a later analysis, and the HLA associations seemed to be driven largely by CMV exposure. Because HLA typing was unavailable for some donors at each locus, only the typed subset was used in association tests. A later genetic analysis associated a missense DCLRE1C variant with V-gene and J-gene trimming of TCR beta chains, and an independent cohort replicated the association. A total of roughly 160 TCR beta chains were listed by the study as associated with cytomegalovirus. According to the authors, the approach could potentially be generalized to other disease states and immunological phenotypes. A later analysis reported that several top co-occurrence clusters appeared linked to parvovirus B19, influenza, CMV and Epstein-Barr virus. A later analysis found that TCR association rates varied across HLA loci, with DRB1 alleles showing the most associated TCRs and HLA-C alleles the fewest. The classifier was reported to diagnose cytomegalovirus status with high specificity and sensitivity in both the original cohort and the validation cohort. At a false discovery rate of 0.05, a later analysis linked some 18,000 TCR beta sequences to specific HLA alleles. Presence/absence analyses assumed roughly uniform sequencing depth across donors, an assumption that may not hold. In an earlier analysis of around 600 of the donors, most TCR beta V segments appeared in productive rearrangements about 87% or about 30% of the time, broadly matching IMGT annotations. A group of highly shared sequence variants was considered likely to be a technical artifact of the sequencing pipeline. A further reported finding was that TCR beta sequences accurately predicted the HLA-A and HLA-B alleles for most subjects in the first cohort. While some public TCRs were present in many individuals, most TCR sequences turned up only very rarely across donors. In vitro tests confirmed that a few of the cytomegalovirus-associated TCR beta chains recognize cytomegalovirus antigens. Linkage disequilibrium might explain the correlated functional status among segregating V segments, but an unknown experimental factor could not be ruled out. In a later analysis, HLA-associated TCR beta chains were found to be more clonally expanded and to have lower generation probabilities than equally common non-associated chains. For the cohort, immune exposure information was limited to CMV serostatus. When HLA alleles, especially DR and DQ, strongly co-occurred, TCR associations were difficult to assign to individual alleles. In this cohort, only TCR beta chains were sequenced, and detectable features were limited by the absence of alpha or paired-chain data. Because counts were too low, more than 15 rarely observed V segments, including chromosome 9 orphons, were excluded from the earlier analysis of around 590 of the donors.

In total, over 600 healthy bone marrow donors made up the cohort. At the time of sampling, every cohort member was nominally healthy, though immune exposures that went unrecorded were likely present. The donor tested CMV seronegative, placing the donor among the 350 or so seronegative members of the cohort. A peripheral blood sample was provided by each donor, and peripheral blood mononuclear cells were used for TCR beta sequencing. The Qiagen DNeasy Blood Extraction Kit was used to extract genomic DNA from the blood cell samples. The library was produced with the immunoSEQ multiplex PCR assay. The multiplex PCR relied on a mix of 60 forward primers for TCR Vbeta segments and 13 reverse primers for TCR Jbeta segments. The CDR3 region of rearranged TCR beta genes was amplified from genomic DNA with a multiplex PCR assay. On the Illumina HiSeq System, the amplified TCR beta libraries were sequenced as 87-base-pair reads. Per the source publication's procedure: In a later analysis, around 80 million unique TCR beta chains were counted across the 500 to 850 repertoires, and about 9.9 million of these chains were shared by at least two donors. Raw reads were error-corrected and collapsed into unique sequences by a nearest-neighbor algorithm in which closely related sequences were merged to remove PCR and sequencing errors. To assign V, D and J gene segments, CDR3 sequences were aligned to IMGT reference sequences. For a sequence to be retained, a match of at least six nucleotides to both a V gene segment and a J gene segment was required. A rearrangement counted as productive if the CDR3 had no stop codons and remained in frame with V and J, and every other rearrangement counted as non-productive. CDR3 was defined according to IMGT convention as the region running from the second conserved V-encoded cysteine to the conserved J-encoded phenylalanine. The earlier analysis of about 590 of the donors excluded sequences that lacked an unambiguous match to a single V gene segment. An earlier analysis of fewer than 750 of the donors classified V segments as functional when productive rearrangements were above 56.7% and as segregating when the standard deviation between donors was above 5%. A statistical classification framework was built for diagnosing cytomegalovirus status from the catalog of TCR beta chain sequences. In a later analysis, TCR nucleotide sequences were compared against IMGT/GENE-DB human TR gene sequences so that V and J genes could be assigned. In a later analysis, CDR3 sequences and most-parsimonious VDJ recombination scenarios were assigned using the TCRdist pipeline. In a later analysis, each TCR beta chain was defined by its CDR3 amino acid sequence together with its V-gene family, and reads without a unique V-gene family were excluded. In a later analysis, a few hundred highly shared, low-generation-probability nucleotide sequences were removed to address suspected cross-contamination and a sequencing artifact. In a later analysis, a clonal expansion index for each public chain was calculated from normalized within-repertoire ranks of inferred template counts. A later analysis computed generation probabilities with a VDJ recombination model fitted to out-of-frame rearrangements, and checked the results against IGoR. In a later analysis, hypergeometric tests were used to score TCR-TCR, TCR-HLA and TCR-CMV co-occurrence, with a repertoire-size bias correction applied to TCR pairs. False discovery rates were estimated in a later analysis by permuting HLA or CMV assignments 20 times. A later analysis grouped co-occurring TCRs with DBSCAN, adding TCRdist sequence similarity when clustering within HLA-allele-positive subsets. Repertoires with fewer than 30,000 or more than 120,000 public chains, plus five repertoires with anomalous nucleotide sharing, were excluded from co-occurrence clustering. TCRdb took this table from immuneACCESS and kept in-frame rearrangements with V and J called. Such tables lack part of the clones; where checked against another copy, unresolved V genes explain under half of the gap, and the rest is unexplained. V, J and clone size are taken as reported in that table, and D and trimming were inferred from the DNA itself. This sample comprises some 150,000 clones, roughly 85% of them detected only once. The ten largest clones capture 1.5% of the sample.

Worth noting for this clone: What antigen it recognizes has not been identified. It has no much larger one-base neighbor in the sample; base qualities were not kept.

Sequenced: PBMCs. This receptor was identified in a middle-aged man in good health and CMV-seronegative.

The CDR3 corresponds to CASSGRTGEAFF. The base sequence is TGTGCCAGCAGTGGCAGGACAGGGGAAGCTTTCTTT. This receptor chain uses TRBV27 and TRBJ1-1, with 8 bases in between that match TRBD1. V is trimmed back by 5 bases and J by 8 bases, and the junction contains 4 bases that no gene match accounts for. CDR1 and CDR2 (MNHEY, SMNVEV) derive from the germline V gene (reference sequence). From the cysteine through the phenylalanine, the CDR3 covers 12 amino acids. Kept here is only the CDR3 DNA, which spans 36 bases and is read in frame from base 1.